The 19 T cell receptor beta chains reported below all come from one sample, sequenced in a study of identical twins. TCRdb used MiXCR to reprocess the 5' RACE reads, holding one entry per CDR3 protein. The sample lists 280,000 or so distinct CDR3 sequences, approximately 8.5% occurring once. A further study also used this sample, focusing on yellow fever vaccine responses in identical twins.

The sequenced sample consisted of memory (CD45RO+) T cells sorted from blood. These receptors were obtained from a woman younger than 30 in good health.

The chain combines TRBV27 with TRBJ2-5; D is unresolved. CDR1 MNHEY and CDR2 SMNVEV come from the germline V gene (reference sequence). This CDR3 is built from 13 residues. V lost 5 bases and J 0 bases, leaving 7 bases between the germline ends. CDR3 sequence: CASSTRYQETQYF. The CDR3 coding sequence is TGTGCCAGCAGTACGCGGTACCAAGAGACCCAGTACTTC.

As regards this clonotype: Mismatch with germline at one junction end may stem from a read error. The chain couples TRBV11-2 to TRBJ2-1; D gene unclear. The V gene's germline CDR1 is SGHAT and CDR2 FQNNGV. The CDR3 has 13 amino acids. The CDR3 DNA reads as TGTGCCAGCAGCTTGAGCCAGGCTGGTTCCTTGGTCTTC. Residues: CASSLSQAGSLVF.

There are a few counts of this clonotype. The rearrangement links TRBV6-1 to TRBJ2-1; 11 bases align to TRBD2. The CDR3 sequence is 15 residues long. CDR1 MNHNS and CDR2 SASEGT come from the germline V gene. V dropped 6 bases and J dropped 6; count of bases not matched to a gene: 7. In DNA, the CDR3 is TGTGCCAGCAGCCTAACTAGCGGGAGTTTCAATGAGCAGTTCTTC. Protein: CASSLTSGSFNEQFF.

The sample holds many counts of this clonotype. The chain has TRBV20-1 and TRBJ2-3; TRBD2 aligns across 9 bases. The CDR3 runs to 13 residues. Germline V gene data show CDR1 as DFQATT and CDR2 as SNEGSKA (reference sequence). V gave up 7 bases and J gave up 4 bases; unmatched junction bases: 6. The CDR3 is CSVVAGVSDTQYF. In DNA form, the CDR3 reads TGCAGTGTTGTAGCGGGAGTTTCAGATACGCAGTATTTT.

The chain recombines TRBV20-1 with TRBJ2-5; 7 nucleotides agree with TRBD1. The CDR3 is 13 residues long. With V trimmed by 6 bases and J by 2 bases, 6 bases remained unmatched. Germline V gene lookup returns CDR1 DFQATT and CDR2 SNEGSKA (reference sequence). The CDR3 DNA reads TGCAGTGCAAGACAGGGATCGCAAGAGACCCAGTACTTC. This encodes CSARQGSQETQYF.

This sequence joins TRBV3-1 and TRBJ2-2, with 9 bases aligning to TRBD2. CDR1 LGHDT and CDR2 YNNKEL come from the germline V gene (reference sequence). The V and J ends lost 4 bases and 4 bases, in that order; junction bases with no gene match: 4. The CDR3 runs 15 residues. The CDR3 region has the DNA TGTGCCAGCAGCCGGACTAGCGTTCTCACCGGGGAGCTGTTTTTT. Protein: CASSRTSVLTGELFF.

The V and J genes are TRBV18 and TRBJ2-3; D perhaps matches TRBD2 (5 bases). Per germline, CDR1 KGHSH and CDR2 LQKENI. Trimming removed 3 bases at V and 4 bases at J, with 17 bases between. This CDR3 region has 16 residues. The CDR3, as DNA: TGTGCCAGCTCACCCATCAGTGCCCAGAGGGCAGATACGCAGTATTTT. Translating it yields CASSPISAQRADTQYF.

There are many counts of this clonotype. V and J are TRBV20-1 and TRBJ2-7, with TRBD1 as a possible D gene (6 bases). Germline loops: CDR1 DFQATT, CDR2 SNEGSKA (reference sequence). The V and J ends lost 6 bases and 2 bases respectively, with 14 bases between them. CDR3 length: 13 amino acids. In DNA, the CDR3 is TGCAGTGCGACCCCCGGGACACCCTACGAGCAGTACGTC. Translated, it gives CSATPGTPYEQYV.

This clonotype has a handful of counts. The CDR3 region has the DNA TGTGCCAGCAGCCCCTCGGCCGGAGGCGGAGAGACCCAGTACTTC. This codes for CASSPSAGGGETQYF. The V gene is TRBV9, the J gene TRBJ2-5, with a weak D call TRBD2 (5 bases). CDR1 and CDR2 (germline): SGDLS, YYNGEE. CDR3 size: 15 residues. The V gene lost 4 bases and the J gene lost 4 bases, with 17 bases spanning the gap. The whole variable domain, filled in from reference TRBV9 and TRBJ2-5, reads DSGVTQTPKHLITATGQRVTLRCSPRSGDLSVYWYQQSLDQGLQFLIQYYNGEERAKGNILERFSAQQFPDLHSELNLSSLELGDSALYFCASSPSAGGGETQYFGPGTRLLVL.

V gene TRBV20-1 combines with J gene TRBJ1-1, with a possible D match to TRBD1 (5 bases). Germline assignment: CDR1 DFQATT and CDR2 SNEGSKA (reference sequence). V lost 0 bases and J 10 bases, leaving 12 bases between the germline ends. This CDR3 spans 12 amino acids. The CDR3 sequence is CSARDRGGPAFF. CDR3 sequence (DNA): TGCAGTGCTAGAGATCGTGGGGGTCCAGCTTTCTTT.

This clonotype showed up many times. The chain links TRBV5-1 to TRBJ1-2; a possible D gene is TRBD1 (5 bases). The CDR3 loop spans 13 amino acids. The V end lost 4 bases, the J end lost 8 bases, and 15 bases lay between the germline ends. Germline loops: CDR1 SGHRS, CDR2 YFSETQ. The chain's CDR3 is CASSGLQGNGYTF. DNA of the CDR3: TGCGCCAGCAGCGGTCTCCAGGGAAACGGCTACACCTTC.

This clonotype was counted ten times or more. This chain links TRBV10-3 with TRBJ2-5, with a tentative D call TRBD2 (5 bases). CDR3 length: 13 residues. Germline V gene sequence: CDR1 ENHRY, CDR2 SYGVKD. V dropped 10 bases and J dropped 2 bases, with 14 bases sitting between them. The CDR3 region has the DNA TGTGCCACCGAAGGAGGTAGACAAGAGACCCAGTACTTC. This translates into CATEGGRQETQYF.

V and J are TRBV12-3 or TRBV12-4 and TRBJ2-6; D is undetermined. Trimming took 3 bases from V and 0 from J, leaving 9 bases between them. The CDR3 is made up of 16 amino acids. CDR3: CASSFPPSSGANVLTF. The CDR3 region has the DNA TGTGCCAGCAGTTTCCCCCCTAGCTCTGGGGCCAACGTCCTGACTTTC.

CDR3 DNA sequence: TGTGCCAGTAACCGGGGGGCTGGAAACACCATATATTTT. This encodes CASNRGAGNTIYF. The rearrangement uses TRBV19 and TRBJ1-3; the D gene is possibly TRBD1 (5 bases). CDR1 is LNHDA and CDR2 is SQIVND in the germline V gene (reference sequence). CDR3 size: 13 residues. Deletions cut 7 bases from V and 2 bases from J, with 9 bases between.

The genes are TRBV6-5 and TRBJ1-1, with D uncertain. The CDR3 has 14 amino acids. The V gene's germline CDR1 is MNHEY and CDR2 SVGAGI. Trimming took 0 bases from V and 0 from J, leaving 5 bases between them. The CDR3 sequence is CASSYSSLNTEAFF. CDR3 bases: TGTGCCAGCAGTTACTCGAGTCTGAACACTGAAGCTTTCTTT.

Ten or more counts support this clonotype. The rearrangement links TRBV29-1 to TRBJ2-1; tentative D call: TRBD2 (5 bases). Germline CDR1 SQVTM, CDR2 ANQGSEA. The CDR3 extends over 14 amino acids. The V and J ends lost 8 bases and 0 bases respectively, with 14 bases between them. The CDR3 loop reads CSFPGKNSYNEQFF. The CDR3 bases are TGCAGCTTCCCGGGGAAGAACTCCTACAATGAGCAGTTCTTC.

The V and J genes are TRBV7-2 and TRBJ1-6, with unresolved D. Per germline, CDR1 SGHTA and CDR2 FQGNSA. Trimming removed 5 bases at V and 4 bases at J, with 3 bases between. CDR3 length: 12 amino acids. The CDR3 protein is CASSLYNSPLHF. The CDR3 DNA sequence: TGTGCCAGCAGCCTATATAATTCACCCCTCCACTTT.

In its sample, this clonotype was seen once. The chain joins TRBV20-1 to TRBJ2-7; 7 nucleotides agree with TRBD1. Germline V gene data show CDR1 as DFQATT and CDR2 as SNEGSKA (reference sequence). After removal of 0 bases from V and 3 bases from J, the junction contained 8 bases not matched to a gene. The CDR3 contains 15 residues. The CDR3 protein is CSARDRGQGDYEQYV. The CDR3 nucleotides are TGCAGTGCTAGAGATCGGGGTCAGGGGGACTACGAGCAGTACGTC.

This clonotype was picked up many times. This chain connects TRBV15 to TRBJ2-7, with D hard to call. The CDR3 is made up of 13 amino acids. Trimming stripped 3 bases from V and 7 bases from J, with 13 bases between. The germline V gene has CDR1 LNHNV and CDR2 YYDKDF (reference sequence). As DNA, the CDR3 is TGTGCCACCAGCAGGGACCTCCCTACAGAGCAGTACTTC. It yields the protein CATSRDLPTEQYF.